Below are 10 T cell receptor beta chains sequenced from a single sample in a study of cytomegalovirus exposure and HLA in healthy donors. Vbeta (60) and Jbeta (13) primers were used in the PCR. Sequencing was performed with immunoSEQ multiplex PCR; in TCRdb, only in-frame clones are kept and a portion is missing. This sample has 35,000 to 45,000 clones; 81% occur once, and the top ten carry about 9.3%. The specimen sequenced was PBMCs. These receptors came from a woman aged 40 to 49 in good health and CMV-seronegative.

The genes are TRBV2 and TRBJ2-5, with a possible D match to TRBD1 (6 bases). Trimming removed 1 base from V and 1 base from J, with 13 bases in between. The CDR3 has 16 amino acids. Germline CDR1 SNHLY, CDR2 FYNNEI. The CDR3 DNA reads as TGTGCCAGCAGTGAAGGTGCAGGGGAAGCCCAAGAGACCCAGTACTTC. Its translation: CASSEGAGEAQETQYF.

V usage is TRBV5-4 and J usage is TRBJ2-2, with 10 bases identical to TRBD1. Germline V gene data show CDR1 as SGHNT and CDR2 as YYREEE (reference sequence). With V trimmed by 4 bases and J by 5 bases, 5 bases remained unmatched. The CDR3 contains 15 residues. The CDR3 DNA sequence: TGTGCCAGCAGCCGGGGACAGGGGAGTACCGGGGAGCTGTTTTTT. The encoded protein is CASSRGQGSTGELFF. The whole variable domain, remainder taken from reference TRBV5-4 and TRBJ2-2, is ETGVTQSPTHLIKTRGQQVTLRCSSQSGHNTVSWYQQALGQGPQFIFQYYREEENGRGNFPPRFSGLQFPNYSSELNVNALELDDSALYLCASSRGQGSTGELFFGEGSRLTVL.

The chain recombines TRBV13 with TRBJ2-2, with 7 bases that match TRBD1. After removal of 0 bases from V and 6 bases from J, the junction contained 7 bases not matched to a gene. The CDR3 covers 16 residues. The germline gives CDR1 PRHDT, CDR2 FYEKMQ (reference sequence). The CDR3 bases are TGTGCCAGCAGCTTAGGCCAAACAGGGGCCTCCGGGGAGCTGTTTTTT. Its protein is CASSLGQTGASGELFF.

This clone occurred once. The V gene is TRBV6-5, the J gene TRBJ2-2; TRBD2 is a possible D gene (6 bases). The ends were cut back, 3 bases at V and 5 bases at J, with 16 bases in the middle. This CDR3 spans 16 amino acids. Germline V gives CDR1 MNHEY, CDR2 SVGAGI. This chain's CDR3 is CASSYAVLGRTGELFF. For the CDR3, the DNA is TGTGCCAGCAGTTATGCGGTGCTGGGGAGGACCGGGGAGCTGTTTTTT.

This chain uses TRBV5-4 with TRBJ2-5, with 7 bases identical to TRBD1. Germline CDR1 reads SGHNT; CDR2 reads YYREEE (reference sequence). The V segment lost 4 bases and the J segment 5 bases; nucleotides outside the gene matches: 11. The CDR3 has 15 amino acids. DNA of the CDR3: TGTGCCAGCAGCCCGGGACAGACCTCGTACGAGACCCAGTACTTC. Translated: CASSPGQTSYETQYF.

The CDR3 spells CASSQPWVSRKNEQFF. DNA for the CDR3: TGCGCCAGCAGCCAACCGTGGGTGTCTAGAAAGAATGAGCAGTTCTTC. The chain couples TRBV4-1 to TRBJ2-1; D not certain. The germline V gene encodes CDR1 MGHRA and CDR2 YSYEKL. This CDR3 contains 16 residues. The V end was cut by 2 bases, the J end by 7 bases, with 18 bases between.

The gene calls are TRBV5-6 and TRBJ1-5; D unresolved. CDR1 and CDR2 (germline): SGHDT, YYEEEE. V dropped 4 bases and J dropped 4 bases, with 9 bases sitting between them. The CDR3 runs to 13 residues. This CDR3 is CASSQQQNQPQHF. In DNA form, the CDR3 reads TGTGCCAGCAGCCAACAGCAAAATCAGCCCCAGCATTTT. Together with reference TRBV5-6 and TRBJ1-5, the CDR3 gives the full variable domain: DAGVTQSPTHLIKTRGQQVTLRCSPKSGHDTVSWYQQALGQGPQFIFQYYEEEERQRGNFPDRFSGHQFPNYSSELNVNALLLGDSALYLCASSQQQNQPQHFGDGTRLSIL.

The gene calls are TRBV5-1 and TRBJ1-2, with TRBD1 identical over 9 bases. The trim removed 2 bases at V and 8 bases at J, leaving 7 bases unmatched. In germline, CDR1 is SGHRS, CDR2 YFSETQ. This CDR3 spans 14 amino acids. The CDR3 sequence: CASSLTGTGTGYTF. The CDR3 coding sequence is TGCGCCAGCAGCTTAACCGGGACAGGGACGGGCTACACCTTC.

The rearrangement joins TRBV10-3 to TRBJ1-1; D uncertain. The V and J ends lost 6 bases and 0 bases respectively, with 8 bases between them. Germline V gene lookup returns CDR1 ENHRY and CDR2 SYGVKD. The CDR3 covers 13 residues. The CDR3 spells CAIRTDMNTEAFF. The CDR3 DNA reads TGTGCCATCAGAACAGACATGAACACTGAAGCTTTCTTT.

This sequence joins TRBV15 and TRBJ1-1; 7 nucleotides agree with TRBD1. The CDR3 extends over 13 amino acids. Germline CDR1 is LNHNV and CDR2 is YYDKDF (reference sequence). The trim removed 6 bases at V and 1 base at J, leaving 2 bases unmatched. The CDR3 loop reads CATRTGSNTEAFF. The CDR3 DNA sequence: TGTGCCACCAGGACAGGGTCGAACACTGAAGCTTTCTTT.